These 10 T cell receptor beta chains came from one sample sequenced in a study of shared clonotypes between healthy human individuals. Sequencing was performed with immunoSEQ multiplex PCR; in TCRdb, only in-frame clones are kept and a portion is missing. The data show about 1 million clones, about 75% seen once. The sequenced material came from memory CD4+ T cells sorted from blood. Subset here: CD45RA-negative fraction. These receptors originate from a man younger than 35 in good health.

CDR3 loop: CAWSVRGQEREQYF. CDR3 DNA sequence: TGTGCCTGGAGTGTACGCGGACAGGAACGGGAGCAGTACTTC. V and J are TRBV30 and TRBJ2-7; 7 bases match TRBD1. The CDR3 runs 14 residues. CDR1 is GTSNPN, CDR2 SVGIG, per germline (reference sequence). V lost 0 bases to trimming and J lost 7 bases; unmatched junction nucleotides: 9. Combining the CDR3 with reference TRBV30 and TRBJ2-7 gives the whole variable domain SQTIHQWPATLVQPVGSPLSLECTVEGTSNPNLYWYRQAAGRGLQLLFYSVGIGQISSEVPQNLSASRPQDRQFILSSKKLLLSDSGFYLCAWSVRGQEREQYFGPGTRLTVT.

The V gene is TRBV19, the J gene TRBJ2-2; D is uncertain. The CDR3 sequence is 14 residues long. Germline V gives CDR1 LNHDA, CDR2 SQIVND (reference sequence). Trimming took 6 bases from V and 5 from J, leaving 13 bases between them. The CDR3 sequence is CASRARENTGELFF. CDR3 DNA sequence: TGTGCCAGTAGGGCCCGCGAGAATACCGGGGAGCTGTTTTTT.

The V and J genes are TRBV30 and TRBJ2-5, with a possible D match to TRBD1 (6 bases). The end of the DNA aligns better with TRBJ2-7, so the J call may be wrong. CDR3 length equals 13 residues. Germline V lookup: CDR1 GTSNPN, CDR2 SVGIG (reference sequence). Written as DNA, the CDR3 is TGTGCCTGCATTACCAGGGGCTCCTACGAGCAGTACTTC. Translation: CACITRGSYEQYF.

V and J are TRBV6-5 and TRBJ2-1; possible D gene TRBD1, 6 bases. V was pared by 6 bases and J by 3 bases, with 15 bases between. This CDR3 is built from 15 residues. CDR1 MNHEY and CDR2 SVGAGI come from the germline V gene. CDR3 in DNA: TGTGCCAGCAGACCCGGGACATCGAGCTACAATGAGCAGTTCTTC. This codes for CASRPGTSSYNEQFF.

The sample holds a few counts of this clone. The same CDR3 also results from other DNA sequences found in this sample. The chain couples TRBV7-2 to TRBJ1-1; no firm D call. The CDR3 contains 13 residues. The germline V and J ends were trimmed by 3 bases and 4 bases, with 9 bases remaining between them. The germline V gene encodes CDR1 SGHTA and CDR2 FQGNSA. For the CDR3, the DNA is TGTGCCAGCAGCTTCCGGGGAGGCACTGAAGCTTTCTTT. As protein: CASSFRGGTEAFF.

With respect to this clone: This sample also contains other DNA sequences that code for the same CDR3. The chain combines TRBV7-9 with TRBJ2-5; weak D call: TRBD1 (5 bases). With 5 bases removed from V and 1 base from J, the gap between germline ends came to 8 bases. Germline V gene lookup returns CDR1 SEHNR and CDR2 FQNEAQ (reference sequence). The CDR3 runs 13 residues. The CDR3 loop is CASSLDSQETQYF. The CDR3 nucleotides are TGTGCCAGCAGCCTCGACAGCCAAGAGACCCAGTACTTC.

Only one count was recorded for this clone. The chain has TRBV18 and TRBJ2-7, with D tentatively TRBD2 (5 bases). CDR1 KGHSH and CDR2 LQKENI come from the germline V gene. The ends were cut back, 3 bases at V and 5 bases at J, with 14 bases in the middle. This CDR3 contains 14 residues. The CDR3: CASSPGATKDEQYF. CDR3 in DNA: TGTGCCAGCTCACCGGGAGCCACTAAGGACGAGCAGTACTTC.

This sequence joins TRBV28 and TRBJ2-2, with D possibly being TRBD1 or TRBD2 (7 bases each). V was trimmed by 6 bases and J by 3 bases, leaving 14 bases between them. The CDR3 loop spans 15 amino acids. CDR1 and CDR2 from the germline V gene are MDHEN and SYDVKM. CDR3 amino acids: CASSPGGADTGELFF. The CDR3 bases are TGTGCCAGCAGCCCAGGGGGGGCGGACACCGGGGAGCTGTTTTTT. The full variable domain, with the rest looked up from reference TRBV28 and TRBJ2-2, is DVKVTQSSRYLVKRTGEKVFLECVQDMDHENMFWYRQDPGLGLRLIYFSYDVKMKEKGDIPEGYSVSREKKERFSLILESASTNQTSMYLCASSPGGADTGELFFGEGSRLTVL.

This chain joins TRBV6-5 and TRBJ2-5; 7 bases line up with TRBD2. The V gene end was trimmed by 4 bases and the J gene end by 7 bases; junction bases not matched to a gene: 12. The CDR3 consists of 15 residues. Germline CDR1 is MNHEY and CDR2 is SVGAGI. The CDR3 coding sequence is TGTGCCAGCAGTTCCCTCAGCGGGGCCTTGGGGACCCAGTACTTC. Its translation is CASSSLSGALGTQYF.

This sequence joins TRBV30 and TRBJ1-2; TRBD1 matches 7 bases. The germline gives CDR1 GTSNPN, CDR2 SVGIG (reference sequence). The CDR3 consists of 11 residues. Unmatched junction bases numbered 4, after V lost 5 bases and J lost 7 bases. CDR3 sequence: CAWAGGAGYTF. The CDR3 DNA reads TGTGCCTGGGCAGGGGGGGCTGGCTACACCTTC.